One sample yielded the 30 T cell receptor beta chains listed below, sequenced in a study of Tregs in tolerant kidney transplant recipients. TCRdb's table, derived via immunoSEQ multiplex PCR, lists solely in-frame clones and lacks some. Seen in this sample are approximately 52,000 clones; the ten most common clones hold roughly 0.85%. This specimen was CD4+ T cells from blood, taken before the transplant. The receptors were gathered from a human donor who received a combined kidney and bone marrow transplant.

About this clone itself: The read halts 3 residues ahead of the CDR3 end, with the missing end drawn from the germline J gene. The genes are TRBV7-3 and TRBJ2-2; TRBD2 matches 12 bases. V was pared by 5 bases and J by 6 bases, with 7 bases of the junction left unmatched. This CDR3 region has 16 residues. Germline V CDR1 and CDR2: SGHTA, FQGTGA. CDR3 sequence reads: CASSPLAGGIAGELFF. Incomplete CDR3 DNA: TGTGCCAGCAGCCCACTAGCGGGAGGTATCGCCGGGGAG.

Details on this clone: The DNA ends 3 residues before the CDR3 does, and the rest of the CDR3 is filled in from the germline J gene. The chain couples TRBV27 to TRBJ2-3; D is perhaps TRBD2 (7 bases). Germline-derived CDR1 and CDR2 are MNHEY and SMNVEV (reference sequence). This CDR3 comprises 14 residues. Trimming shortened V by 2 bases and J by 8 bases, and 14 bases separated the two germline ends. CDR3 bases read: TGTGCCAGCAGTTTAAAGGGGGGGGGTAGTACG. Its protein is CASSLKGGGST. The complete CDR3 reads CASSLKGGGSTQYF.

For this clone: The read gets to within 3 residues of the CDR3 end, and the germline J gene fills in the rest. This chain connects TRBV29-1 to TRBJ2-4; D might be TRBD1 (5 bases). The V gene's germline CDR1 is SQVTM and CDR2 ANQGSEA. V lost 1 base, J lost 6 bases, and 13 bases lay in between. The CDR3 sequence is 14 residues long. The DNA read from the CDR3 is TGCAGCGTTGAAGGGGGTCGCCAGGGAAACATT. Translation: CSVEGGRQGNI. In full, the CDR3 reads CSVEGGRQGNIQYF.

A word on this clone: The missing CDR3 end, 3 residues past where the read stops, is filled in from the germline J gene. The chain links TRBV6-1 to TRBJ1-3; TRBD1 aligns across 10 bases. Germline V gives CDR1 MNHNS, CDR2 SASEGT. V trimming: 4 bases; J trimming: 1 base; junction bases outside the gene matches: 1. This CDR3 has 15 residues. The CDR3 region is CASSGQGASGNTIYF. CDR3 bases read: TGTGCCAGCAGTGGACAGGGGGCATCTGGAAACACC.

Points on this clone: Read coverage stops 3 residues before the CDR3 terminus; the germline J gene supplies the remainder. The gene calls are TRBV7-3 and TRBJ2-5, with TRBD1 matching 8 bases. The V gene's germline CDR1 is SGHTA and CDR2 FQGTGA. This CDR3 region has 15 residues. V gave up 4 bases and J gave up 5 bases; unmatched junction bases: 9. Incomplete CDR3 DNA: TGTGCCAGCAGCTCCGGACAGGGATGGGGGGAGACC. It translates to CASSSGQGWGET. The whole CDR3 protein is CASSSGQGWGETQYF. Together with reference TRBV7-3 and TRBJ2-5, the CDR3 gives the full variable domain: GAGVSQTPSNKVTEKGKYVELRCDPISGHTALYWYRQSLGQGPEFLIYFQGTGAADDSGLPNDRFFAVRPEGSVSTLKIQRTERGDSAVYLCASSSGQGWGETQYFGPGTRLLVL.

Concerning this clone itself: The read stops 3 residues short of the end of the CDR3; the missing end is completed from the germline J gene. The chain joins TRBV6-1 to TRBJ1-3; D remains ambiguous. The germline gives CDR1 MNHNS, CDR2 SASEGT. V shed 3 bases and J shed 4 bases, with 13 bases lying between them. CDR3 length: 15 residues. The part of the CDR3 DNA that was read is TGTGCCAGCAGTGAGGTTGCGGGAATGGGAAACACC. Protein product: CASSEVAGMGNT. From start to end, the CDR3 is CASSEVAGMGNTIYF.

For this clone: The read ends 3 residues shy of where the CDR3 ends; the end is completed using the germline J gene. The rearrangement joins TRBV20-1 to TRBJ1-2; no clear D gene. Germline V gene sequence: CDR1 DFQATT, CDR2 SNEGSKA (reference sequence). The CDR3 has 14 amino acids. V was cut by 7 bases and J by 2 bases, with 17 bases left in between. The CDR3 DNA, read in part, is TGCAGTGTAGTCAACAGTTATATGAACTATGGC. Amino acid sequence: CSVVNSYMNYG. The full CDR3 is CSVVNSYMNYGYTF.

Notes on this clone: From the germline J gene comes the end of the CDR3, since the read stops 3 residues before it. The chain carries TRBV19 and TRBJ1-5; D is uncertain. Trimming took off 3 bases at V and 5 bases at J, with 17 bases between the two ends. CDR1 is LNHDA and CDR2 is SQIVND in the germline V gene (reference sequence). This CDR3 contains 16 residues. The covered CDR3 bases are TGTGCCAGTAGTATGTTTTCCAGGAGGATCGATCAGCCC. Protein product: CASSMFSRRIDQP. The whole CDR3 region reads CASSMFSRRIDQPQHF.

Note on this clone: The read comes to an end 3 residues before the CDR3 does, leaving the germline J gene to fill in the end. The chain joins TRBV7-3 to TRBJ1-2, with 7 nucleotides matching TRBD1. In germline, CDR1 is SGHTA, CDR2 FQGTGA. V lost 5 bases, J lost 7 bases, and 10 bases stayed unmatched. The CDR3 extends over 14 amino acids. CDR3 region: CASSPQTGDSGYTF. CDR3 bases read: TGTGCCAGCAGCCCCCAAACAGGGGACTCTGGC.

In the case of this clone: From the germline J gene comes the end of the CDR3, since the read stops 3 residues before it. The V gene is TRBV7-2, the J gene TRBJ1-6; 10 nucleotides agree with TRBD1. Germline CDR1 SGHTA, CDR2 FQGNSA. The J segment lost 10 bases and the V segment lost 6 bases, leaving 9 bases of the junction unmatched. This CDR3 comprises 15 residues. The DNA read from the CDR3 is TGTGCCAGCAGACGGGACAGGGGAAGAGAATCACCC. Amino acid sequence: CASRRDRGRESP. Given in full, the CDR3 is CASRRDRGRESPLHF.

A remark on this clone: The read ends 3 residues shy of where the CDR3 ends; the end is completed using the germline J gene. The rearrangement joins TRBV7-3 to TRBJ1-5; 8 bases match TRBD1. After removal of 0 bases from V and 0 bases from J, the junction contained 10 bases not matched to a gene. Looked up from germline, CDR1 is SGHTA and CDR2 is FQGTGA. This CDR3 is built from 19 residues. CDR3 bases read: TGTGCCAGCAGCTTAACCTCCTGGGACAGGCCTTATAGCAATCAGCCC. Translation: CASSLTSWDRPYSNQP. The whole CDR3 is CASSLTSWDRPYSNQPQHF.

For this clone: Coverage ceases 3 residues before the CDR3 finishes, and the germline J gene fills in the end. The V and J genes are TRBV6-4 and TRBJ1-1; tentative D call: TRBD1 (5 bases). V gave up 3 bases and J gave up 1 base, with 9 bases separating them. CDR3 size: 14 residues. CDR1 is MRHNA and CDR2 is SNTAGT in the germline V gene. The part of the CDR3 DNA that was read is TGTGCCAGCAGTGATTATAGGGGGAACACTGAA. Encoded protein: CASSDYRGNTE. The CDR3 reads in full as CASSDYRGNTEAFF.

A note on this clone: The sequence runs out 3 residues before the end of the CDR3; the remainder is reconstructed from the germline J gene. The chain links TRBV20-1 to TRBJ1-1, with D tentatively TRBD1 (5 bases). Trimming left V 0 bases short and J 5 bases short, with 13 bases between. Germline values: CDR1 DFQATT, CDR2 SNEGSKA (reference sequence). CDR3 length: 14 residues. CDR3: CSARDSGRGTEAFF. The sequenced part of the CDR3 DNA is TGCAGTGCTAGAGATTCAGGGAGAGGTACTGAA.

Turning to this clone: From the germline J gene comes the end of the CDR3, since the read stops 3 residues before it. The chain combines TRBV7-2 with TRBJ2-5; 7 nucleotides agree with TRBD1. The germline gives CDR1 SGHTA, CDR2 FQGNSA. V trimming: 3 bases; J trimming: 0 bases; junction bases outside the gene matches: 1. This CDR3 is built from 14 residues. This CDR3 is CASSFQGDQETQYF. The sequenced part of the CDR3 DNA is TGTGCCAGCAGCTTCCAGGGGGACCAAGAGACC.

In the case of this clone: The read is 3 residues too short to cover the CDR3 end, so that end is filled in from the germline J gene. The rearrangement links TRBV30 to TRBJ2-1; D remains unclear. Per germline, CDR1 GTSNPN and CDR2 SVGIG (reference sequence). This CDR3 contains 21 residues. Trimming removed 1 base at V and 7 bases at J, with 35 bases between. CDR3 DNA, as far as it was read: TGTGCCTGGAGTGCGTACGGAATCTTCGACGCCCGGTGGCCTACGCGGAATGAG. It specifies CAWSAYGIFDARWPTRNE. The entire CDR3 protein is CAWSAYGIFDARWPTRNEQFF. Looking up the rest from reference TRBV30 and TRBJ2-1 gives the full variable domain: SQTIHQWPATLVQPVGSPLSLECTVEGTSNPNLYWYRQAAGRGLQLLFYSVGIGQISSEVPQNLSASRPQDRQFILSSKKLLLSDSGFYLCAWSAYGIFDARWPTRNEQFFGPGTRLTVL.

Concerning this clone itself: The read terminates 3 residues before the CDR3 end, so the remaining end is supplied by the germline J gene. This same CDR3 is encoded by further DNA sequences in the sample. This chain links TRBV5-1 with TRBJ1-5; 10 bases match TRBD1. The germline CDR1 and CDR2 sequences are SGHRS and YFSETQ. The CDR3 runs 16 residues. Germline trimming cut 0 bases from V and 4 bases from J; bases unmatched to any gene: 4. CDR3 protein: CASSLGDRGGNQPQHF. CDR3 DNA, as far as it was read: TGCGCCAGCAGCTTGGGGGACAGGGGAGGGAATCAGCCC.

With respect to this clone: Sequencing ends 3 residues short of the CDR3 end; the germline J gene provides the rest. The chain recombines TRBV2 with TRBJ1-5, with D tentatively TRBD1 (6 bases). Trimming stripped 4 bases from V and 4 bases from J, with 8 bases between. Germline loops: CDR1 SNHLY, CDR2 FYNNEI. The CDR3 has 13 residues. This CDR3 reads CASSVDRNQPQHF. CDR3 DNA (partial): TGTGCCAGCAGTGTGGACAGAAATCAGCCC. Supplemented by reference TRBV2 and TRBJ1-5, the full variable domain reads EPEVTQTPSHQVTQMGQEVILRCVPISNHLYFYWYRQILGQKVEFLVSFYNNEISEKSEIFDDQFSVERPDGSNFTLKIRSTKLEDSAMYFCASSVDRNQPQHFGDGTRLSIL.

For this clone: The read terminates 3 residues ahead of where the CDR3 ends, so the germline J gene completes it. J is TRBJ2-1 and V is TRBV7-9; the match to TRBD2 covers 7 bases. J was trimmed by 6 bases and V by 7 bases; bases with no gene match: 12. CDR1 is SEHNR, CDR2 FQNEAQ, per germline (reference sequence). The CDR3 is made up of 15 amino acids. CDR3 amino acids: CASKGGREFSNEQFF. CDR3 DNA, as far as it was read: TGTGCCAGCAAAGGAGGGCGGGAGTTCAGCAATGAG.

As for this clone: Read sequence stops 3 residues before the CDR3 end, and the germline J gene provides the missing end. The rearrangement uses TRBV9 and TRBJ2-1; perhaps TRBD2 as D (6 bases). Germline V gives CDR1 SGDLS, CDR2 YYNGEE. This CDR3 is 15 amino acids long. Trimming took off 0 bases at V and 6 bases at J, with 13 bases between the two ends. The CDR3: CASSVASWGGNEQFF. Incomplete CDR3 DNA: TGTGCCAGCAGCGTAGCTAGCTGGGGAGGCAATGAG. Filled out from reference TRBV9 and TRBJ2-1, the complete variable domain reads DSGVTQTPKHLITATGQRVTLRCSPRSGDLSVYWYQQSLDQGLQFLIQYYNGEERAKGNILERFSAQQFPDLHSELNLSSLELGDSALYFCASSVASWGGNEQFFGPGTRLTVL.

As concerns this clone: The read finishes 3 residues shy of the CDR3 end, and the germline J gene is used to complete it. This chain joins TRBV20-1 and TRBJ1-2; D is perhaps TRBD1 (5 bases). Germline values: CDR1 DFQATT, CDR2 SNEGSKA (reference sequence). CDR3 length: 14 residues. V gave up 6 bases and J gave up 3 bases, with 17 bases separating them. CDR3 in amino acids: CSASPGRGDYGYTF. The part of the CDR3 DNA that was read is TGCAGTGCATCACCGGGACGGGGGGACTATGGC.

With regard to this clone: The read is 3 residues too short to cover the CDR3 end, so that end is filled in from the germline J gene. V is TRBV6-1 and J is TRBJ2-3, with 12 positions matching TRBD2. The CDR3 covers 15 residues. Unmatched junction bases numbered 3, after V lost 3 bases and J lost 5 bases. CDR1 and CDR2 from the germline V gene are MNHNS and SASEGT. The part of the CDR3 DNA that was read is TGTGCCAGCAGTGACCCGGGACTAGCGGGAGATACG. It translates to CASSDPGLAGDT. The full-length CDR3 reads as CASSDPGLAGDTQYF.

A note on this clone: The sequenced fragment ends 3 residues before the CDR3 boundary, so the rest is inferred from the germline J gene. The chain recombines TRBV18 with TRBJ1-4, with a possible D match to TRBD1 (5 bases). The V gene's germline CDR1 is KGHSH and CDR2 LQKENI. The CDR3 sequence is 15 residues long. Trimming removed 2 bases at V and 8 bases at J, with 15 bases between. The DNA read from the CDR3 is TGTGCCAGCTCACCAGGGAGGGGTCAAGACGAAAAA. Residues: CASSPGRGQDEK. The complete CDR3 sequence is CASSPGRGQDEKLFF.

Concerning this clone: The CDR3 end is not reached by the read, which stops 3 residues before it; the germline J gene fills it in. The chain couples TRBV11-2 to TRBJ2-1; TRBD2 might be the D (6 bases). Germline CDR1 SGHAT, CDR2 FQNNGV. Deletions cut 7 bases from V and 8 bases from J, with 12 bases between. This CDR3 contains 12 residues. The CDR3 sequence is CASNRLGDEQFF. CDR3 bases read: TGTGCCAGCAACCGACTAGGAGATGAG.

Details on this clone: The read gets to within 3 residues of the CDR3 end, and the germline J gene fills in the rest. This rearrangement joins TRBV7-9 to TRBJ1-1, with a weak D call TRBD1 (6 bases). V gave up 7 bases and J gave up 4 bases, with 16 bases separating them. The CDR3 has 14 amino acids. The germline V gene encodes CDR1 SEHNR and CDR2 FQNEAQ (reference sequence). CDR3 sequence: CASTLSGGITEAFF. Partial CDR3 DNA: TGTGCCAGCACCCTTAGTGGGGGCATCACTGAA.

Worth noting for this clone: The observed sequence ends 3 residues before the CDR3 terminus, with the missing tail filled in from the germline J gene. The V call is TRBV20-1, the J call TRBJ2-3; D gene unclear. CDR1 and CDR2 (germline): DFQATT, SNEGSKA (reference sequence). The CDR3 has 13 amino acids. V lost 3 bases to trimming and J lost 0 bases, with 7 bases between them. The sequenced part of the CDR3 DNA is TGCAGTGCTAGGCGTCCTAGCACAGATACG. Translation gives CSARRPSTDT. The complete CDR3 reads CSARRPSTDTQYF.

Worth noting for this clone: The CDR3 end is not reached by the read, which stops 3 residues before it; the germline J gene fills it in. The chain combines TRBV6-2 or TRBV6-3 with TRBJ2-7; weak D call: TRBD1 (6 bases). With 4 bases removed from V and 2 bases from J, the gap between germline ends came to 12 bases. The CDR3 length is 14 residues. Germline CDR1 reads MNHEY; CDR2 reads SVGEGT. Incomplete CDR3 DNA: TGTGCCAGCAGTTCACCGGGACAAGCCTACGAG. It codes for CASSSPGQAYE. The entire CDR3 is CASSSPGQAYEQYF.

Of note for this clone: The observed sequence ends 3 residues before the CDR3 terminus, with the missing tail filled in from the germline J gene. The chain combines TRBV20-1 with TRBJ2-3, with 10 bases fitting TRBD2. In germline, CDR1 is DFQATT, CDR2 SNEGSKA (reference sequence). With V trimmed by 3 bases and J by 4 bases, 7 bases remained unmatched. This CDR3 is 15 amino acids long. CDR3 bases read: TGCAGTGCTAGCCAAACTAGCGGGAACTCAGATACG. Its translation: CSASQTSGNSDT. The entire CDR3 is CSASQTSGNSDTQYF.

Concerning this clone itself: The read is 3 residues too short to cover the CDR3 end, so that end is filled in from the germline J gene. This chain uses TRBV5-1 with TRBJ2-5, with TRBD1 matching over 12 bases. The CDR3 contains 16 residues. V was pared by 0 bases and J by 4 bases, with 4 bases of the junction left unmatched. The germline gives CDR1 SGHRS, CDR2 YFSETQ. The CDR3: CASSLGDRGQRETQYF. CDR3 bases read: TGCGCCAGCAGCTTGGGGGACAGGGGGCAGCGAGAGACC.

As to this clone: The CDR3 end falls 3 residues outside the read, so it is completed with the germline J gene. The chain employs TRBV20-1 and TRBJ1-1; D not certain. V was trimmed by 3 bases and J by 1 base, leaving 12 bases between them. The CDR3 length is 14 residues. From germline, CDR1 is DFQATT and CDR2 SNEGSKA (reference sequence). CDR3 bases read: TGCAGTGCTAGTGTACCCGGTCGGAACACTGAA. Protein product: CSASVPGRNTE. The full CDR3 reads CSASVPGRNTEAFF.

On this clone itself: The read ends 3 residues shy of where the CDR3 ends; the end is completed using the germline J gene. The V call is TRBV30, the J call TRBJ1-5; D is perhaps TRBD1 (6 bases). Germline V gives CDR1 GTSNPN, CDR2 SVGIG (reference sequence). Trimming stripped 3 bases from V and 3 bases from J, with 15 bases between. The CDR3 is 15 amino acids. The CDR3 is CAWSYDRDNNQPQHF. The CDR3 DNA, read in part, is TGTGCCTGGAGCTACGACCGGGACAACAATCAGCCC.